The following is a TCR beta chain sequence with its context. This specimen belongs to a study of blood T cell repertoires in COVID-19. Study overall: Some COVID-19 samples were acute and others convalescent; all came from the United States, Italy and Spain. Sample material is recorded as cDNA or gDNA derived from T cells, B-cell-depleted T cells, or PBMCs.

Authors' methods: For nucleated cells, counts were estimated from reference gene primer amplification. Repertoires were generated with immunoSEQ multiplex PCR, while TCRdb's copy carries only in-frame clones and drops some. D and trimming were read from the DNA, whereas the V and J calls and clone size are those reported in that table. The repertoire consists of tens of thousands of clones, with around 80% occurring once and the leading ten covering 7%. The clonotype comes from a man aged 65 to 79 with acute or convalescent COVID-19. Material for sequencing was peripheral blood.

Here the CDR3 DNA reads TGTGCCAGCAGCCCAAATGGGTACAGACAAACGAACACTGAAGCTTTCTTT. It encodes CASSPNGYRQTNTEAFF. The V gene is TRBV7-9, the J gene TRBJ1-1, with D unresolved. Trimming pared 5 bases from V and 1 base from J, leaving 20 bases between. The CDR3 runs 17 residues. Germline loops: CDR1 SEHNR, CDR2 FQNEAQ (reference sequence).